The 11 T cell receptor beta chains below all came from one sample that was sequenced in a study of cytomegalovirus exposure and HLA in healthy donors. PCR amplification relied on 60 Vbeta primers (plus 13 Jbeta primers). Sequencing used immunoSEQ multiplex PCR; TCRdb keeps in-frame clones, though not all of them. The sample has about 170,000 clones; 80% are singletons. Sequenced material: PBMCs. All receptors derive from a man aged 25-40 years in good health and CMV-seropositive.

The genes are TRBV5-4 and TRBJ1-2; TRBD1 agrees at 8 bases. The CDR3 contains 17 residues. Unmatched junction bases numbered 20, after V lost 5 bases and J lost 8 bases. Germline assignment: CDR1 SGHNT and CDR2 YYREEE (reference sequence). The CDR3 DNA follows: TGTGCCAGCAGGACCACGGAGACAGGGGTCTTCTCGGGAGGCTACACCTTC. Protein product: CASRTTETGVFSGGYTF.

This clone was counted a single time. The rearrangement uses TRBV10-1 and TRBJ2-3; no definite D call. Germline values: CDR1 WNHNN, CDR2 SYGVQD (reference sequence). The CDR3 sequence is 12 residues long. Trimming left V 6 bases short and J 3 bases short, with 7 bases between. Here the CDR3 DNA reads TGCGCCAGCAGCCAGACTACAGATACGCAGTATTTT. Translated, it gives CASSQTTDTQYF.

V usage is TRBV7-6 and J usage is TRBJ1-2; possible D gene TRBD1, 5 bases. CDR3 length: 14 residues. The V end lost 5 bases, the J end lost 3 bases, and 13 bases lay between the germline ends. Germline CDR1 is SGHVS and CDR2 is FNYEAQ. CDR3 amino acids: CASSPTTAYYGYTF. The CDR3 DNA reads as TGTGCCAGCAGCCCGACGACAGCGTACTATGGCTACACCTTC.

The chain has TRBV2 and TRBJ2-5; TRBD2 matches at 15 bases. Trimming cost V 6 bases and J 4 bases; bases outside gene matches: 6. This CDR3 contains 16 residues. Germline V CDR1 and CDR2: SNHLY, FYNNEI. In DNA, the CDR3 is TGTGCCAGCAGCGGGACTAGCGGGGGGCGGGGAGAGACCCAGTACTTC. As protein: CASSGTSGGRGETQYF.

This rearrangement joins TRBV5-1 to TRBJ1-5; D gene unclear. Per the germline V gene, CDR1 is SGHRS and CDR2 is YFSETQ. The CDR3 has 15 amino acids. The ends were cut back, 0 bases at V and 3 bases at J, with 10 bases in the middle. CDR3 protein: CASSLARHSNQPQHF. For the CDR3, the DNA is TGCGCCAGCAGCTTGGCCAGACATTCCAATCAGCCCCAGCATTTT.

The sample holds a few counts of this clone. This chain links TRBV5-5 with TRBJ2-6; tentative D call: TRBD1 (5 bases). Germline V gene lookup returns CDR1 SGHKS and CDR2 YYEKEE (reference sequence). V lost 4 bases, J lost 4 bases, and 15 bases lay in between. The length of the CDR3 is 16 residues. This CDR3 reads CASSQESGSGANVLTF. The CDR3 DNA is TGTGCCAGCAGCCAAGAGTCAGGGTCCGGGGCCAACGTCCTGACTTTC.

The V and J genes are TRBV7-9 and TRBJ2-5; 10 nucleotides match TRBD1. Germline lookup yields CDR1 SEHNR and CDR2 FQNEAQ (reference sequence). Trimming removed 5 bases from V and 5 bases from J; junction bases left unmatched: 8. This CDR3 spans 15 amino acids. The CDR3 is CASSIAGTGDETQYF. CDR3 DNA sequence: TGTGCCAGCAGCATTGCCGGGACAGGGGATGAGACCCAGTACTTC.

The chain recombines TRBV7-9 with TRBJ2-1; D possibly corresponds to TRBD2 (6 bases). The germline CDR1 and CDR2 sequences are SEHNR and FQNEAQ (reference sequence). The germline V and J ends were trimmed by 1 base and 5 bases, with 12 bases remaining between them. The CDR3 contains 15 residues. Written as DNA, the CDR3 is TGTGCCAGCAGCTTAGATGCAGCGGGCAACAATGAGCAGTTCTTC. It codes for CASSLDAAGNNEQFF.

The table lists this clone with a few counts. The chain has TRBV27 and TRBJ1-2, with D unclear. V lost 8 bases and J lost 2, with 12 bases in between. The V gene's germline CDR1 is MNHEY and CDR2 SMNVEV (reference sequence). The CDR3 extends over 13 amino acids. The CDR3 DNA sequence: TGTGCCAGCTCGGAAGGAGCCAACTATGGCTACACCTTC. Protein product: CASSEGANYGYTF.

V is TRBV1 and J is TRBJ1-5; the D call in the table, TRBD1, was not verified against the DNA. TRBV1 is a listed pseudogene. This CDR3 region has 18 residues. CDR3 DNA: TGCACCAGCAGCCAAGCGACCGGGACAGAGACCGGTTCCCAGCCCCAGCATTTT. Translation: CTSSQATGTETGSQPQHF.

V and J are TRBV7-3 and TRBJ2-5; no clear D gene. The CDR3 is 14 amino acids. Germline assignment: CDR1 SGHTA and CDR2 FQGTGA. The V and J ends lost 2 bases and 0 bases respectively, with 7 bases between them. The DNA of the CDR3 is TGTGCCAGCAGCTTAGGTGCGGACCAAGAGACCCAGTACTTC. Translated, it gives CASSLGADQETQYF.